This passage covers 22 T cell receptor beta chains from one sample sequenced in a study of OX40 agonist ivuxolimab in advanced cancers. Assay used: immunoSEQ multiplex PCR; TCRdb lists only in-frame clones, some missing. The sample lists about 79,000 clones, approximately 85% occurring once. Sequenced material: CD4+ or CD8+ T cells sorted from blood, taken in a trial of the OX40 agonist ivuxolimab. Every receptor here comes from an adult with an advanced solid tumor such as melanoma, head and neck, liver or kidney cancer.

This chain links TRBV6-1 with TRBJ2-7, with 10 bases matching TRBD2. The germline V gene has CDR1 MNHNS and CDR2 SASEGT. The CDR3 has 16 residues. The V and J ends lost 2 bases and 2 bases, in that order; junction bases with no gene match: 6. CDR3 DNA: TGTGCCAGCAGTGAATGGGGACTAGCGAAGACCTACGAGCAGTACTTC. Encoded protein: CASSEWGLAKTYEQYF.

This chain links TRBV4-3 with TRBJ1-2; 7 bases fit TRBD1. With V trimmed by 0 bases and J by 8 bases, 9 bases remained unmatched. The CDR3 consists of 15 residues. The V gene's germline CDR1 is LGHNA and CDR2 YSLEER. The chain's CDR3 is CASSQDYRQGGGYTF. The CDR3 coding sequence is TGCGCCAGCAGCCAAGATTACAGACAGGGAGGCGGCTACACCTTC.

V is TRBV15 and J is TRBJ2-7; D is unresolved. This CDR3 has 12 amino acids. Germline V gene data show CDR1 as LNHNV and CDR2 as YYDKDF (reference sequence). The germline V and J ends were trimmed by 5 bases and 0 bases, with 5 bases remaining between them. CDR3 DNA sequence: TGTGCCACCAGCCACAGCTCCTACGAGCAGTACTTC. Residues: CATSHSSYEQYF.

The rearrangement uses TRBV9 and TRBJ2-1; no clear D gene. Germline CDR1 and CDR2: SGDLS and YYNGEE. This CDR3 comprises 12 residues. V was cut by 4 bases and J by 6 bases, with 8 bases left in between. The CDR3 reads CASSTLTNEQFF. For the CDR3, the DNA is TGTGCCAGCAGCACCCTGACCAATGAGCAGTTCTTC.

This chain connects TRBV4-1 to TRBJ2-1; weak D call: TRBD1 (5 bases). This CDR3 has 16 amino acids. V lost 4 bases and J lost 4, with 17 bases in between. Germline V gene data show CDR1 as MGHRA and CDR2 as YSYEKL. CDR3 DNA: TGCGCCAGCAGCCCTACAAGGGGTACCCATTACAATGAGCAGTTCTTC. Translation gives CASSPTRGTHYNEQFF.

V gene TRBV5-5 combines with J gene TRBJ2-7; unclear D gene. The CDR3 covers 12 residues. The ends were cut back, 2 bases at V and 6 bases at J, with 9 bases in the middle. Per germline, CDR1 SGHKS and CDR2 YYEKEE (reference sequence). CDR3 in amino acids: CASSFPLGEQYF. CDR3 sequence (DNA): TGTGCCAGCAGCTTTCCCTTAGGCGAGCAGTACTTC.

The V call is TRBV28, the J call TRBJ2-7; the D is unclear. The CDR3 runs 10 residues. V lost 7 bases, J lost 4 bases, and 5 bases lay in between. Per the germline V gene, CDR1 is MDHEN and CDR2 is SYDVKM. The CDR3 sequence: CASNQYEQYF. The CDR3, as DNA: TGTGCCAGCAACCAGTACGAGCAGTACTTC.

This chain uses TRBV11-2 with TRBJ1-4; D remains unclear. V lost 4 bases and J lost 3, with 15 bases in between. In germline, CDR1 is SGHAT, CDR2 FQNNGV. The CDR3 has 16 amino acids. The CDR3 spells CASSYRLQLSNEKLFF. The CDR3, as DNA: TGTGCCAGCAGCTACCGCCTACAGCTTTCTAATGAAAAACTGTTTTTT.

This clone was seen once. The chain joins TRBV5-1 to TRBJ2-7, with 7 bases that match TRBD1. Germline V lookup: CDR1 SGHRS, CDR2 YFSETQ. The CDR3 contains 16 residues. V gave up 4 bases and J gave up 3 bases; unmatched junction bases: 13. CDR3 protein: CASSPLSGTDVYEQYF. For the CDR3, the DNA is TGCGCCAGCAGCCCCCTGTCCGGGACAGACGTCTACGAGCAGTACTTC.

V gene TRBV6-5 combines with J gene TRBJ2-1; D gene ambiguous. V was clipped by 10 bases and J by 8 bases, with 21 bases between them. The CDR3 is made up of 14 amino acids. From germline, CDR1 is MNHEY and CDR2 SVGAGI. The CDR3 is CATHRSALLHEQFF. DNA for the CDR3: TGTGCCACCCATAGGTCCGCATTACTTCATGAGCAGTTCTTC.

Remarks on this clone: Other DNA sequences in the same sample also yield this CDR3. The chain uses TRBV29-1 and TRBJ2-3, with 7 bases lining up with TRBD2. The CDR3 consists of 12 residues. Per the germline V gene, CDR1 is SQVTM and CDR2 is ANQGSEA. Trimming took 7 bases from V and 4 from J; bases not matched to a gene: 5. The CDR3 here is CSGRELADTQYF. The DNA for the CDR3 is TGCAGCGGGCGGGAGTTGGCAGATACGCAGTATTTT.

The chain is built from TRBV11-2 and TRBJ2-7; TRBD1 matches at 7 bases. Germline-derived CDR1 and CDR2 are SGHAT and FQNNGV. J gave up 6 bases and V 5 bases, and 7 bases lay outside the gene matches. The CDR3 has 13 residues. As DNA, the CDR3 is TGTGCCAGCAGCGCCCAACAGGGGACCGAGCAGTACTTC. Amino acids: CASSAQQGTEQYF.

The chain has TRBV5-6 and TRBJ2-1; 8 bases are a match to TRBD2. The CDR3 is 15 amino acids. V was clipped by 4 bases and J by 4 bases; unmatched bases: 7. Germline lookup yields CDR1 SGHDT and CDR2 YYEEEE. CDR3 coding DNA: TGTGCCAGCAGCGACACTAGCGGAACTTACAATGAGCAGTTCTTC. It codes for CASSDTSGTYNEQFF.

The gene calls are TRBV4-3 and TRBJ1-2, with a weak D call TRBD1 (5 bases). The CDR3 sequence is 15 residues long. The germline V gene encodes CDR1 LGHNA and CDR2 YSLEER. V gave up 0 bases and J gave up 1 base, with 9 bases separating them. The CDR3 loop is CASSQEAGLNYGYTF. CDR3 DNA: TGCGCCAGCAGCCAAGAAGCGGGGCTTAACTATGGCTACACCTTC.

This chain uses TRBV7-9 with TRBJ2-4, with 8 bases matching TRBD1. The J segment lost 7 bases and the V segment lost 5 bases, leaving 4 bases of the junction unmatched. The CDR3 has 13 residues. Per the germline V gene, CDR1 is SEHNR and CDR2 is FQNEAQ (reference sequence). CDR3 DNA sequence: TGTGCCAGCAGCCACTGGGACAGGAACATTCAGTACTTC. Translation gives CASSHWDRNIQYF. The full variable domain, with the rest looked up from reference TRBV7-9 and TRBJ2-4, is DTGVSQNPRHKITKRGQNVTFRCDPISEHNRLYWYRQTLGQGPEFLTYFQNEAQLEKSRLLSDRFSAERPKGSFSTLEIQRTEQGDSAMYLCASSHWDRNIQYFGAGTRLSVL.

The chain combines TRBV30 with TRBJ2-5, with D uncertain. Trimming removed 3 bases at V and 0 bases at J, with 14 bases between. Germline lookup yields CDR1 GTSNPN and CDR2 SVGIG (reference sequence). The CDR3 consists of 15 residues. CDR3 amino acids: CAWSSLDRDQETQYF. CDR3 nucleotides: TGTGCCTGGAGCAGCCTCGACCGGGACCAAGAGACCCAGTACTTC.

This clone has a single count. The rearrangement uses TRBV7-9 and TRBJ2-2; a weak D match, TRBD2 (5 bases). From germline, CDR1 is SEHNR and CDR2 FQNEAQ (reference sequence). V dropped 1 base and J dropped 7 bases, with 7 bases sitting between them. The CDR3 covers 13 residues. Written as DNA, the CDR3 is TGTGCCAGCAGCTTAGAAGCGGACGGGGAGCTGTTTTTT. Protein product: CASSLEADGELFF.

This clone was observed a handful of times. This chain connects TRBV18 to TRBJ2-5, with D unclear. This CDR3 is 12 amino acids long. Trimming removed 8 bases at V and 5 bases at J, with 12 bases between. CDR1 is KGHSH, CDR2 LQKENI, per germline. This CDR3 is CASADTEETQYF. The CDR3 bases are TGTGCCAGCGCAGACACGGAGGAGACCCAGTACTTC. The full variable domain, completed using reference TRBV18 and TRBJ2-5, is NAGVMQNPRHLVRRRGQEARLRCSPMKGHSHVYWYRQLPEEGLKFMVYLQKENIIDESGMPKERFSAEFPKEGPSILRIQQVVRGDSAAYFCASADTEETQYFGPGTRLLVL.

This chain connects TRBV28 to TRBJ1-2; 8 bases are a match to TRBD1. CDR1 MDHEN and CDR2 SYDVKM come from the germline V gene. Unmatched junction bases numbered 10, after V lost 2 bases and J lost 8 bases. CDR3 length equals 15 residues. The CDR3 nucleotides read TGTGCCAGCAGTTTAGGGATCGGACAGGGCATCGGCTACACCTTC. Translation gives CASSLGIGQGIGYTF.

V usage is TRBV27 and J usage is TRBJ2-5; 7 nucleotides agree with TRBD2. V lost 6 bases and J lost 2; bases outside the gene matches: 33. This CDR3 region has 23 residues. CDR1 MNHEY and CDR2 SMNVEV come from the germline V gene (reference sequence). The CDR3: CASSLTSPGWGGEVVGEQETQYF. DNA of the CDR3: TGTGCCAGCAGCCTTACCTCCCCAGGCTGGGGGGGGGAGGTTGTGGGAGAGCAAGAGACCCAGTACTTC.

The V gene is TRBV4-3, the J gene TRBJ2-1; tentatively, D is TRBD2 (5 bases). Germline V CDR1 and CDR2: LGHNA, YSLEER. The length of the CDR3 is 11 residues. Trimming left V 8 bases short and J 9 bases short, with 11 bases between. CDR3 coding DNA: TGCGCCAGCGGACTTCTGGGTGAGCAGTTCTTC. Translating it yields CASGLLGEQFF.

The CDR3 sequence is CASSNLEWRNTIYF. CDR3 nucleotide sequence: TGTGCCAGTAGTAATTTGGAGTGGCGAAACACCATATATTTT. The chain joins TRBV19 to TRBJ1-3; D unclear. Germline V CDR1 and CDR2: LNHDA, SQIVND (reference sequence). Trimming removed 4 bases from V and 5 bases from J, with 12 bases in between. The CDR3 totals 14 residues.